The rows below give T cell receptor beta chains drawn from one sample of a study of cytomegalovirus exposure and HLA in healthy donors. The data were produced by immunoSEQ multiplex PCR, yet TCRdb's version contains in-frame clones alone and is incomplete. This table holds some 60,000 clones, 75% to 85% found once. The specimen was PBMCs. These receptors all come from a woman in her 40s in good health and CMV-seronegative. Each CDR3 is given with its conserved first and last residue. Fields, in order: clone size, D gene, J gene, V gene, CDR3 protein, CDR3 DNA. The D gene is left open where the match is weak. Clone size is not always given. Where it is, it says once, few, many or a class for expanded clones.

>.|.|TRBJ2-7|TRBV28
CASSPREFDYEQYF
TGTGCCAGCAGTCCCCGGGAATTTGATTACGAGCAGTACTTC
>once|.|TRBJ1-2|TRBV13
CASSLGRQGYYGYTF
TGTGCCAGCAGCTTAGGGAGGCAGGGATACTATGGCTACACCTTC
>.|TRBD1|TRBJ2-4|TRBV30
CAWSRQGKNIQYF
TGTGCCTGGAGTCGACAGGGCAAAAACATTCAGTACTTC
>.|.|TRBJ1-2|TRBV28
CASSFEGAATYGYTF
TGTGCCAGCAGTTTTGAGGGTGCAGCAACCTATGGCTACACCTTC
>.|.|TRBJ1-2|TRBV25-1
CASSESGIGYTF
TGTGCCAGCAGTGAATCGGGGATCGGCTACACCTTC
>few|TRBD2|TRBJ2-7|TRBV5-6
CASSFSGSPRYEQYF
TGTGCCAGCAGCTTTAGCGGGAGCCCGCGCTACGAGCAGTACTTC
>.|.|TRBJ2-1|TRBV29-1
CSVARGAQNEQFF
TGCAGCGTTGCGCGGGGCGCGCAGAATGAGCAGTTCTTC
>once|TRBD1|TRBJ2-2|TRBV28
CASSFPAGTGGRTGELFF
TGTGCCAGCAGTTTCCCTGCCGGGACAGGGGGCCGAACCGGGGAGCTGTTTTTT
>.|.|TRBJ2-3|TRBV15
CATSRGEDTQYF
TGTGCCACCAGCAGAGGGGAGGATACGCAGTATTTT
>once|.|TRBJ1-5|TRBV28
CASRDSFGENQPQHF
TGTGCCAGCAGGGACAGTTTTGGGGAGAATCAGCCCCAGCATTTT
>.|.|TRBJ1-5|TRBV13
CASSMLNQPQHF
TGTGCCAGCAGTATGTTAAATCAGCCCCAGCATTTT
>.|TRBD1|TRBJ2-7|TRBV7-9
CASSTGQPQREQYF
TGTGCCAGCAGCACGGGACAGCCCCAGAGGGAGCAGTACTTC
>.|TRBD1|TRBJ1-1|TRBV19
CASSGGQGATEAFF
TGTGCCAGTAGTGGGGGACAGGGAGCCACTGAAGCTTTCTTT
>.|TRBD1|TRBJ2-1|TRBV19
CASSIAQGAWNEQFF
TGTGCCAGTAGTATTGCGCAGGGGGCTTGGAATGAGCAGTTCTTC
>.|TRBD2|TRBJ2-1|TRBV7-9
CASRASGRDEQFF
TGTGCCAGCCGGGCTAGCGGGAGGGATGAGCAGTTCTTC
>once|.|TRBJ2-1|TRBV14
CASSLYPAGSYNEQFF
TGTGCCAGCAGCCTCTACCCCGCGGGCTCCTACAATGAGCAGTTCTTC
>.|.|TRBJ1-2|TRBV6-5
CASRLPGQSGYTF
TGTGCCAGCAGGCTCCCGGGACAATCCGGCTACACCTTC
>.|TRBD2|TRBJ2-5|TRBV15
CATSRDGSSGNQETQYF
TGTGCCACCAGCAGAGATGGGTCTAGCGGGAACCAAGAGACCCAGTACTTC
>.|TRBD2|TRBJ2-2|TRBV7-3
CASSLGLAGGSGELFF
TGTGCCAGCAGCTTGGGACTAGCGGGAGGGTCCGGGGAGCTGTTTTTT
>.|TRBD1|TRBJ2-1|TRBV2
CASSWPGTGPYNEQFF
TGTGCCAGCAGTTGGCCCGGGACAGGACCTTACAATGAGCAGTTCTTC
>.|.|TRBJ2-7|TRBV5-1
CASSLGIAVAYEQYF
TGCGCCAGCAGCTTGGGTATAGCGGTGGCCTACGAGCAGTACTTC
>.|.|TRBJ1-1|TRBV7-9
CASSLILGYSGLSTEAFF
TGTGCCAGCAGCTTAATATTGGGTTACTCGGGTTTGAGTACTGAAGCTTTCTTT
>.|.|TRBJ2-2|TRBV5-1
CASSLEVGSTGELFF
TGCGCCAGCAGCTTGGAGGTGGGGAGCACCGGGGAGCTGTTTTTT
>.|.|TRBJ1-1|TRBV5-1
CASSVDSTNTEAFF
TGCGCCAGCAGCGTGGACAGCACGAACACTGAAGCTTTCTTT
>.|TRBD1|TRBJ2-7|TRBV7-2
CASSLATDRGREQYF
TGTGCCAGCAGCTTAGCGACGGACAGGGGACGCGAGCAGTACTTC
>.|TRBD2|TRBJ2-1|TRBV10-3
CATSGRDSNEQFF
TGTGCCACTAGCGGGAGAGATTCCAATGAGCAGTTCTTC
>.|.|TRBJ1-2|TRBV2
CASSGQGTYGYTF
TGTGCCAGCAGTGGTCAGGGGACCTATGGCTACACCTTC
>.|TRBD2|TRBJ2-1|TRBV6-1
CASSGGTSGRNYYNEQFF
TGTGCCAGCAGTGGCGGGACTAGCGGGAGGAACTACTACAATGAGCAGTTCTTC
>.|TRBD1|TRBJ2-1|TRBV4-3
CASSQGTGRGEQFF
TGCGCCAGCAGCCAAGGGACAGGGCGGGGTGAGCAGTTCTTC
>.|.|TRBJ2-3|TRBV7-9
CASSPSGNPDTQYF
TGTGCCAGCAGCCCGTCAGGGAACCCAGATACGCAGTATTTT
>.|TRBD2|TRBJ2-7|TRBV5-1
CASSEGTSVAYEQYF
TGCGCCAGCAGCGAAGGGACTAGCGTCGCCTACGAGCAGTACTTC
>.|.|TRBJ1-1|TRBV9
CASSVGGAEAFF
TGTGCCAGCAGCGTAGGGGGGGCTGAAGCTTTCTTT
>.|.|TRBJ1-1|TRBV28
CASSRHGEGAEAFF
TGTGCCAGCAGCAGACATGGGGAAGGGGCTGAAGCTTTCTTT
>.|.|TRBJ1-4|TRBV14
CASSPRLNEKLFF
TGTGCCAGCAGCCCGCGCCTTAATGAAAAACTGTTTTTT
>once|TRBD1|TRBJ2-7|TRBV9
CASSPGTASSYEQYF
TGTGCCAGCAGCCCCGGGACAGCGAGCTCCTACGAGCAGTACTTC
>.|TRBD2|TRBJ2-1|TRBV28
CASASMLAGLNEQFF
TGTGCCAGCGCCTCCATGCTAGCGGGTCTTAATGAGCAGTTCTTC
>.|.|TRBJ1-1|TRBV7-9
CASSHSGGRMNTEAFF
TGTGCCAGCAGCCACTCGGGGGGGAGAATGAACACTGAAGCTTTCTTT
>.|.|TRBJ2-7|TRBV7-2
CASSLKAATASYEQYF
TGTGCCAGCAGCTTAAAGGCGGCCACGGCCTCCTACGAGCAGTACTTC
>.|TRBD2|TRBJ2-1|TRBV10-1
CASSLEAGGPNEQFF
TGCGCCAGTAGCTTAGAAGCGGGAGGGCCGAATGAGCAGTTCTTC
>few|.|TRBJ1-4|TRBV28
CASSFPTETNEKLFF
TGTGCCAGCAGTTTTCCGACAGAGACTAATGAAAAACTGTTTTTT
>.|.|TRBJ1-4|TRBV28
CASSSRLTNEKLFF
TGTGCCAGCAGTTCGAGACTCACTAATGAAAAACTGTTTTTT
>.|TRBD1|TRBJ2-5|TRBV5-4
CASSLQDRGQETQYF
TGTGCCAGCAGCTTGCAGGACAGGGGGCAGGAGACCCAGTACTTC
>once|.|TRBJ2-7|TRBV4-3
CASSQDTGSYEQYF
TGCGCCAGCAGCCAAGATACTGGCTCCTACGAGCAGTACTTC
>.|TRBD1|TRBJ2-7|TRBV5-1
CASSLDGTANYEQYF
TGCGCCAGCAGCTTGGACGGGACAGCGAACTACGAGCAGTACTTC
>few|TRBD2|TRBJ2-1|TRBV2
CASSKLSGRANEQFF
TGTGCCAGCAGTAAACTTAGCGGGAGGGCGAATGAGCAGTTCTTC
>.|TRBD2|TRBJ2-2|TRBV9
CASSVGGLAGVNTGELFF
TGTGCCAGCAGCGTAGGGGGACTAGCGGGAGTGAACACCGGGGAGCTGTTTTTT
>.|TRBD1|TRBJ1-5|TRBV7-6
CASSSSGGPNQPQHF
TGTGCCAGCAGCTCTTCAGGGGGGCCTAATCAGCCCCAGCATTTT
>.|.|TRBJ2-6|TRBV6-4
CASSDPEGGISGANVLTF
TGTGCCAGCAGTGACCCAGAAGGGGGAATCTCTGGGGCCAACGTCCTGACTTTC
>once|.|TRBJ1-2|TRBV6-1
CASRTGLTGYTF
TGTGCCAGCAGAACAGGATTGACTGGCTACACCTTC
>.|.|TRBJ2-7|TRBV6-1
CASRLHAGTYEQYF
TGTGCCAGCAGACTTCACGCGGGAACCTACGAGCAGTACTTC
>.|.|TRBJ1-1|TRBV28
CASTWGDLNTEAFF
TGTGCCAGCACCTGGGGGGACTTGAACACTGAAGCTTTCTTT
>.|TRBD2|TRBJ2-2|TRBV7-2
CASSPRPLAGAPGELFF
TGTGCCAGCAGCCCCCGCCCGCTAGCGGGAGCTCCCGGGGAGCTGTTTTTT
>.|TRBD2|TRBJ2-7|TRBV19
CASSRGLAGEPWEQYF
TGTGCCAGTAGCCGCGGACTAGCGGGAGAACCCTGGGAGCAGTACTTC
>few|.|TRBJ1-3|TRBV15
CATSRDNPGAGNTIYF
TGTGCCACCAGCAGAGATAACCCAGGGGCTGGAAACACCATATATTTT
>once|.|TRBJ2-2|TRBV6-6
CASSPTENTGELFF
TGTGCCAGCAGTCCTACAGAGAACACCGGGGAGCTGTTTTTT
>.|TRBD2|TRBJ2-3|TRBV10-3
CATINRLAGEGPDTQYF
TGTGCCACCATAAACCGATTAGCGGGGGAGGGTCCAGATACGCAGTATTTT
>few|.|TRBJ1-5|TRBV28
CASSGINPQHF
TGTGCCAGCTCAGGGATCAACCCCCAGCATTTT